This entry describes one TCR beta chain. The sample is drawn from a study of T cell changes during pregnancy in multiple sclerosis. Only in-frame clones appear in the TCRdb table, and some are missing; sequencing was by immunoSEQ multiplex PCR. The sample has tens of thousands of clones, around 90% seen once. Sequencing was performed on peripheral blood, taken in the third trimester of pregnancy. The sequence was collected from a female donor in good health, enrolled as a control in a pregnancy study.

The CDR3 protein is CASSLYRDQGFGSNQPQHF. Here the CDR3 DNA reads TGTGCCAGCAGCTTATATCGGGACCAGGGGTTTGGTAGCAATCAGCCCCAGCATTTT. The rearrangement joins TRBV11-1 to TRBJ1-5; a possible D gene is TRBD1 (6 bases). The V and J ends lost 2 bases and 0 bases respectively, with 20 bases between them. The CDR3 is made up of 19 amino acids. The V gene's germline CDR1 is SGHAT and CDR2 FQDESV (reference sequence).